The source of this T cell receptor (beta chain) is a study of blood T cell repertoires in COVID-19. About the study: The origin of the acute and convalescent COVID-19 samples was the United States, Italy and Spain.

Only in-frame clones appear in the TCRdb table, and some are missing; sequencing was by immunoSEQ multiplex PCR. The sample carries around 230,000 clones, about nine tenths recorded once. Sequenced input: peripheral blood. The receptor comes from a man aged 50 to 59 with COVID-19, enrolled during active disease.

The CDR3 DNA sequence: TGTGCCAGCAGCCCGCAGACTAATGAAAAACTGTTTTTT. Protein: CASSPQTNEKLFF. The chain carries TRBV3-1 (or the pseudogene TRBV3-2) and TRBJ1-4; D remains ambiguous. With 4 bases removed from V and 2 bases from J, the gap between germline ends came to 5 bases. The germline V gene has CDR1 LGHDT and CDR2 YNNKEL (reference sequence). This CDR3 is built from 13 residues.